This paragraph covers one T cell receptor beta chain sequence. The antigen remains unidentified. This specimen comes from a study of cytotoxic CD8 clonotypes in ibrutinib-treated CLL. Only in-frame clones appear in the TCRdb table, and some are missing; sequencing was by immunoSEQ multiplex PCR. The sample has 40,000 or so clones, almost 70% seen once. Trimming took 6 bases from V and 7 from J, leaving 6 bases between them. Germline V gene sequence: CDR1 SEHNR, CDR2 FQNEAQ (reference sequence). There are 10 residues in the CDR3. Overall study findings and caveats: T-cell clonality at baseline went above that of age-matched healthy donors and rose and fell with circulating CD8+ T-cell counts. Clonality went up at ibrutinib response and then declined back toward baseline at progression.

Sequenced material: PBMCs, taken after 12 months of ibrutinib treatment. The rearrangement joins TRBV7-9 to TRBJ2-5; D is uncertain. The TCR was taken from a human donor with chronic lymphocytic leukemia. The CDR3 loop reads CASSSGTQYF. The CDR3, as DNA: TGTGCCAGCAGTAGTGGGACCCAGTACTTC.